This passage covers 2 T cell receptor beta chains from one sample sequenced in a study of cytomegalovirus exposure and HLA in healthy donors. Method: immunoSEQ multiplex PCR; TCRdb's copy keeps in-frame clones and lacks some. The sample carries 110,000 to 150,000 clones, about 90% recorded once. Sample: PBMCs. All receptors derive from a man younger than 35 in good health and CMV-seronegative.

This sequence joins TRBV2 and TRBJ2-7; no reliable D call. Trimming cost V 1 base and J 2 bases, with 9 bases left between them. Looked up from germline, CDR1 is SNHLY and CDR2 is FYNNEI. This CDR3 spans 14 amino acids. The CDR3 sequence: CASSEVRIPYEQYF. The CDR3 nucleotides read TGTGCCAGCAGTGAAGTCAGGATACCCTACGAGCAGTACTTC.

The chain links TRBV10-3 to TRBJ1-2, with a tentative D call TRBD1 (6 bases). Germline values: CDR1 ENHRY, CDR2 SYGVKD. The CDR3 runs to 14 residues. V was trimmed by 6 bases and J by 8 bases, leaving 19 bases between them. The DNA for the CDR3 is TGTGCCATCAGCCCCTCTTCGGGGGGCCAAGGCTACACCTTC. Residues: CAISPSSGGQGYTF.